These T cell receptor beta chains were read from a single sample in a study of regulatory T cells in long-lasting Graves disease. TCRdb reprocessed the multiplex PCR reads with MiXCR, giving one entry per CDR3 protein. The sample lists about 470,000 distinct CDR3 sequences; roughly 21% were seen once. This material consisted of peripheral blood mononuclear cells (PBMCs), taken when the disease was refractory, from a patient treated with antithyroid drugs. The receptors were sampled from a female donor with Graves disease. Both conserved end residues are part of each CDR3. The D gene is left open where the match is weak.

j_call,d_call,v_call,cdr3_aa
TRBJ1-1,TRBD1,TRBV28,CASSLPGQGHTEAFF
TRBJ2-7,NA,TRBV3-1,CASSQGARLYYEQYF
TRBJ2-1,NA,TRBV24-1,CATSDSPPGPDYNEQFF
TRBJ1-4,TRBD1,TRBV24-1,CATSDSQTGPFEKLFF
TRBJ1-1,NA,TRBV3-1,CASSQGLSGFMNTEAFF
TRBJ2-5,NA,TRBV5-4,CASSLVGGGGQETQYF
TRBJ1-1,NA,TRBV12-3/TRBV12-4,CASSFWVNTEAFF
TRBJ2-5,NA,TRBV27,CASRPLGDEETQYF
TRBJ2-2,TRBD2,TRBV28,CASSFPTSPTGELFF
TRBJ1-1,NA,TRBV5-1,CASSQGGHRVNTEAFF
TRBJ2-7,TRBD1,TRBV28,CASSSYGPRDSSYEQYF
TRBJ2-5,TRBD2,TRBV7-9,CASSATGTSGQTQYF